The 16 T cell receptor beta chains below were found in one sample sequenced in a study of radiation and T cells in renal cell carcinoma. The time point denotes: blood 4 weeks post-SBRT, at nephrectomy. Treatment described: 15 Gy SBRT to primary tumor, nephrectomy 4 weeks later. Produced via immunoSEQ multiplex PCR; TCRdb's table is partial and in-frame only. The sample holds some 31,000 clones, about 84% seen once. This sample comprised blood, obtained from a patient whose treatment included radiotherapy and nephrectomy. The receptors derive from a man in his 60s with renal cell carcinoma.

V and J are TRBV5-1 and TRBJ2-3; TRBD1 aligns across 7 bases. CDR3 length equals 14 residues. From germline, CDR1 is SGHRS and CDR2 YFSETQ. V shed 5 bases, J shed 4 bases, and the junction held 7 bases outside the gene matches. The CDR3 DNA sequence: TGCGCCAGCAGGGCACAGGGGATGGCAGATACGCAGTATTTT. Its translation is CASRAQGMADTQYF.

This clone was detected once. V gene TRBV4-1 combines with J gene TRBJ2-7; D remains unclear. Deletions cut 0 bases from V and 3 bases from J, with 9 bases between. The germline CDR1 and CDR2 sequences are MGHRA and YSYEKL. CDR3 length: 14 residues. CDR3 DNA sequence: TGCGCCAGCAGCCAAGATAAGCGAAGCTACGAGCAGTACTTC. Protein: CASSQDKRSYEQYF.

V is TRBV7-2 and J is TRBJ1-5; TRBD1 matches at 8 bases. Trimming cost V 2 bases and J 6 bases; bases outside gene matches: 6. Germline V gives CDR1 SGHTA, CDR2 FQGNSA. The CDR3 loop spans 15 amino acids. CDR3 coding DNA: TGTGCCAGCAGCTTATCTGCGACAGGGGTTCAGCCCCAGCATTTT. This translates into CASSLSATGVQPQHF.

This clone was counted between two and nine times. The chain recombines TRBV5-1 with TRBJ2-7; 11 nucleotides match TRBD2. The CDR3 spans 14 residues. The germline V gene encodes CDR1 SGHRS and CDR2 YFSETQ. Losses at the gene ends were 5 bases for V and 3 bases for J; bases not matched to a gene: 4. CDR3 residues: CASSGLAGGYEQYF. CDR3 in DNA: TGCGCCAGCAGTGGACTAGCGGGCGGCTACGAGCAGTACTTC.

This sequence joins TRBV12-5 and TRBJ1-1; D uncertain. Germline V gene lookup returns CDR1 LGHNT and CDR2 FRNRAP. V was trimmed by 2 bases and J by 3 bases, leaving 7 bases between them. This CDR3 contains 13 residues. For the CDR3, the DNA is TGTGCTAGTGGTTTGCTGCTTGACACTGAAGCTTTCTTT. Translation gives CASGLLLDTEAFF.

This clone came up a few times. The chain combines TRBV15 with TRBJ2-3; TRBD2 matches 10 bases. The V and J ends lost 6 bases and 4 bases, in that order; junction bases with no gene match: 10. Germline values: CDR1 LNHNV, CDR2 YYDKDF (reference sequence). The CDR3 is 16 amino acids. Here the CDR3 DNA reads TGTGCCACCAGTCATATACCGGGACTAGCGTCAGATACGCAGTATTTT. Residues: CATSHIPGLASDTQYF. Full variable domain (rest looked up from reference TRBV15 and TRBJ2-3): DAMVIQNPRYQVTQFGKPVTLSCSQTLNHNVMYWYQQKSSQAPKLLFHYYDKDFNNEADTPDNFQSRRPNTSFCFLDIRSPGLGDTAMYLCATSHIPGLASDTQYFGPGTRLTVL.

The chain recombines TRBV4-1 with TRBJ1-5; unclear D gene. This CDR3 has 17 amino acids. CDR1 is MGHRA, CDR2 YSYEKL, per germline. The V gene lost 0 bases and the J gene lost 11 bases, with 23 bases spanning the gap. CDR3 DNA: TGCGCCAGCAGCCAAGATCCCCCAGAAGTAGGGCCCCAGGCCCAGCATTTT. This gives the protein CASSQDPPEVGPQAQHF.

The chain recombines TRBV18 with TRBJ2-4; 7 nucleotides align to TRBD2. The germline CDR1 and CDR2 sequences are KGHSH and LQKENI. This CDR3 comprises 21 residues. With 1 base clipped from V and 1 base from J, the junction kept 19 bases outside the gene matches. The CDR3 DNA is TGTGCCAGCTCACCACGCAGACGGGACTCCGGGGAGGGTTCGGCCAAAAACATTCAGTACTTC. It specifies CASSPRRRDSGEGSAKNIQYF.

This sequence joins TRBV27 and TRBJ2-7; the match to TRBD1 covers 9 bases. The V gene end was trimmed by 5 bases and the J gene end by 2 bases; junction bases not matched to a gene: 7. Germline loops: CDR1 MNHEY, CDR2 SMNVEV (reference sequence). The CDR3 sequence is 15 residues long. The CDR3 reads CASSSRQGGTYEQYF. The CDR3 DNA reads as TGTGCCAGCAGTAGCAGACAGGGGGGGACCTACGAGCAGTACTTC.

This CDR3 reads CASSSGTSTDTQYF. For the CDR3, the DNA is TGTGCCAGCAGCTCAGGGACTAGCACAGATACGCAGTATTTT. The chain has TRBV11-2 and TRBJ2-3, with D possibly being TRBD2 (6 bases). V was pared by 4 bases and J by 0 bases, with 8 bases between. CDR1 and CDR2 (germline): SGHAT, FQNNGV. The CDR3 is 14 residues long.

This chain connects TRBV5-5 to TRBJ2-7; 11 bases line up with TRBD2. Germline lookup yields CDR1 SGHKS and CDR2 YYEKEE (reference sequence). The CDR3 is 15 residues long. Trimming took 0 bases from V and 2 from J; bases not matched to a gene: 1. The DNA for the CDR3 is TGTGCCAGCAGCTTGGTAGCGGGAGGGACCTACGAGCAGTACTTC. Its translation is CASSLVAGGTYEQYF.

The chain couples TRBV7-8 to TRBJ2-1, with 8 nucleotides matching TRBD2. The germline V gene has CDR1 SGHVS and CDR2 FQNEAQ. The junction had 8 bases not matched to a gene; V was cut back by 5 bases and J by 5 bases. The CDR3 has 15 residues. DNA for the CDR3: TGTGCCAGCAGCCCTAAGACTAGCGAACACAATGAGCAGTTCTTC. This sequence encodes CASSPKTSEHNEQFF. Complete variable domain (other parts from reference TRBV7-8 and TRBJ2-1): GAGVSQSPRYKVAKRGQDVALRCDPISGHVSLFWYQQALGQGPEFLTYFQNEAQLDKSGLPSDRFFAERPEGSVSTLKIQRTQQEDSAVYLCASSPKTSEHNEQFFGPGTRLTVL.

This clone appeared many times. The genes are TRBV7-9 and TRBJ1-5; no reliable D call. The V and J ends lost 0 bases and 5 bases respectively, with 11 bases between them. This CDR3 contains 15 residues. The germline V gene has CDR1 SEHNR and CDR2 FQNEAQ (reference sequence). CDR3 sequence reads: CASSLASAGDQPQHF. CDR3 bases: TGTGCCAGCAGCTTAGCTTCGGCAGGCGATCAGCCCCAGCATTTT.

The CDR3 DNA sequence: TGTGCCAGCAGCTTCACAGGGAAACAGCCCCAGCATTTT. Its translation: CASSFTGKQPQHF. The chain is built from TRBV7-9 and TRBJ1-5, with D possibly being TRBD1 (6 bases). Between the trimmed V and J ends, which lost 3 bases and 7 bases, there was a span of 10 bases. The CDR3 totals 13 residues. The germline V gene encodes CDR1 SEHNR and CDR2 FQNEAQ (reference sequence). The full variable domain, with the rest looked up from reference TRBV7-9 and TRBJ1-5, is DTGVSQNPRHKITKRGQNVTFRCDPISEHNRLYWYRQTLGQGPEFLTYFQNEAQLEKSRLLSDRFSAERPKGSFSTLEIQRTEQGDSAMYLCASSFTGKQPQHFGDGTRLSIL.

J is TRBJ1-2 and V is TRBV16; no firm D call. Trimming removed 3 bases at V and 7 bases at J, with 15 bases between. This CDR3 has 14 amino acids. Germline lookup yields CDR1 KGHSY and CDR2 FQNENV. The CDR3 region has the DNA TGTGCCAGCAGCCAGGGTTTGGGTTCAAGTGGCTACACCTTC. Protein: CASSQGLGSSGYTF.

The gene calls are TRBV5-5 and TRBJ2-7; tentative D call: TRBD2 (5 bases). This CDR3 comprises 14 residues. Germline loops: CDR1 SGHKS, CDR2 YYEKEE (reference sequence). V was shortened by 2 bases and J by 3 bases, with 12 bases between the two germline ends. The CDR3 DNA sequence: TGTGCCAGCAGCTTCACCTCGGCGGGCTACGAGCAGTACTTC. Protein sequence: CASSFTSAGYEQYF. The full variable domain, in which reference TRBV5-5 and TRBJ2-7 provide the parts outside the CDR3, is DAGVTQSPTHLIKTRGQQVTLRCSPISGHKSVSWYQQVLGQGPQFIFQYYEKEERGRGNFPDRFSARQFPNYSSELNVNALLLGDSALYLCASSFTSAGYEQYFGPGTRLTVT.